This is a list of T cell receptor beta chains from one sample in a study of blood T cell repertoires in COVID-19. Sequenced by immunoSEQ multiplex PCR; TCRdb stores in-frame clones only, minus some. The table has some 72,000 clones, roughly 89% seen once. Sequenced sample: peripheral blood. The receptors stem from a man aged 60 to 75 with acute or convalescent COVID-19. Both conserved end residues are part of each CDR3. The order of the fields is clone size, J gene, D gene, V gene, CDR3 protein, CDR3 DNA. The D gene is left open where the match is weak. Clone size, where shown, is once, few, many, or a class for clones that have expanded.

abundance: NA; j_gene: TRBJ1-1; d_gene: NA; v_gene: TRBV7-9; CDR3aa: CASSLVGGETEAFF; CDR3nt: TGTGCCAGCAGCTTAGTGGGTGGGGAGACTGAAGCTTTCTTT
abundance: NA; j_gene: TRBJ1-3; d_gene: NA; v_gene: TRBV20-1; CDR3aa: CSASVFSNSGNTIYF; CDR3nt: TGCAGTGCTAGTGTTTTTAGTAACTCTGGAAACACCATATATTTT
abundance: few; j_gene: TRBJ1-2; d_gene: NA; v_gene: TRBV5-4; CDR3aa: CASSALGGGDYGYTF; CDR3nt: TGTGCCAGCAGCGCCCTCGGTGGGGGGGACTATGGCTACACCTTC
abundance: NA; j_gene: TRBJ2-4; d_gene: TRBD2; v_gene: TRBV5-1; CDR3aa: CASSSVASGVKNIQYF; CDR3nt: TGCGCCAGCAGCTCGGTGGCTAGCGGGGTTAAAAACATTCAGTACTTC
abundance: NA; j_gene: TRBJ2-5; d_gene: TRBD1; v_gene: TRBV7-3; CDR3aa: CASSSEGGAETQYF; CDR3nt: TGTGCCAGCAGCTCAGAAGGGGGCGCAGAGACCCAGTACTTC
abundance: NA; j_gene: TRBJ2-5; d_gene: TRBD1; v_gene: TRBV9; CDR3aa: CASSAQQGNGETQYF; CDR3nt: TGTGCCAGCAGCGCCCAACAGGGGAATGGGGAGACCCAGTACTTC
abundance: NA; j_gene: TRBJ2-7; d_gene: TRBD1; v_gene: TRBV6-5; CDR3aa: CASSQGTGYEQYF; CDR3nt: TGTGCCAGCAGTCAGGGGACAGGCTACGAGCAGTACTTC
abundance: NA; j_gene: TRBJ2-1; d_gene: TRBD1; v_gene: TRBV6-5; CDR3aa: CASSSGTGLWEQFF; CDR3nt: TGTGCCAGCAGCTCCGGGACAGGGCTCTGGGAGCAGTTCTTC
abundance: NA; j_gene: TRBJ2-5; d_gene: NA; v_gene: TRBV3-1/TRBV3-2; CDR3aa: CASSQDRGNQETQYF; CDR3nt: TGTGCCAGCAGCCAAGATAGGGGGAACCAAGAGACCCAGTACTTC
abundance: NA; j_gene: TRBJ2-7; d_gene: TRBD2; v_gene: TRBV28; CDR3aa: CASTMTSGRYEQYF; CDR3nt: TGTGCCAGCACCATGACTAGCGGGAGATACGAGCAGTACTTC
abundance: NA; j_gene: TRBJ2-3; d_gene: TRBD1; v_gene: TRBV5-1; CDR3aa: CASSWGSGTDRDTQYF; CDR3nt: TGCGCCAGCAGCTGGGGATCCGGGACAGATCGAGATACGCAGTATTTT
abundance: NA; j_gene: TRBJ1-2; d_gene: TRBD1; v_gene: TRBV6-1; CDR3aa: CASSDQGANYGYTF; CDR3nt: TGTGCCAGCAGTGACCAGGGGGCCAACTATGGCTACACCTTC
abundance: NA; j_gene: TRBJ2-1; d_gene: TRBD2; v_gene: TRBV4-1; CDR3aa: CASSQGPSGRAYNEQFF; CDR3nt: TGCGCCAGCAGCCAAGGCCCTAGCGGGAGGGCCTACAATGAGCAGTTCTTC
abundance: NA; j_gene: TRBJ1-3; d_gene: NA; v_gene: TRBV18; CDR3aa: CASSPLRTEGAQGRGNTIYF; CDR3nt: TGTGCCAGCTCACCACTTCGGACCGAAGGGGCCCAAGGACGTGGAAACACCATATATTTT
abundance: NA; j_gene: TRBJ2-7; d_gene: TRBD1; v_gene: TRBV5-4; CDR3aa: CASSHKGQPTYEQYF; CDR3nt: TGTGCCAGCAGCCATAAGGGACAGCCGACCTACGAGCAGTACTTC
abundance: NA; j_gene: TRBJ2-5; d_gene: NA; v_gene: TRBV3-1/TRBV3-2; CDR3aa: CASSQDPREMETQYF; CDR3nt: TGTGCCAGCAGCCAAGACCCACGGGAGATGGAGACCCAGTACTTC
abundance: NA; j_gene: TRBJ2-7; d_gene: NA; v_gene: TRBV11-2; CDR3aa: CASSGTGAGYEQYF; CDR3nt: TGTGCCAGCAGCGGCACAGGGGCGGGGTACGAGCAGTACTTC
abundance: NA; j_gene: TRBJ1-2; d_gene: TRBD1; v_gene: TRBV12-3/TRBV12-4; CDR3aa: CASSSTGSSVF; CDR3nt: TGTGCCAGCAGCTCGACAGGGTCCAGTGTCTTC
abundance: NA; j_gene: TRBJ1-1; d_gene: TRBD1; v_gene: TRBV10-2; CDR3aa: CASSGPTGETEAFF; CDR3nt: TGCGCCAGCAGTGGTCCCACAGGGGAGACTGAAGCTTTCTTT
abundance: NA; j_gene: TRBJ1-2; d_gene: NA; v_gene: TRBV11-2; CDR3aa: CASSSSQGIYGYTF; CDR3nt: TGTGCCAGCAGCTCTTCACAGGGAATCTATGGCTACACCTTC
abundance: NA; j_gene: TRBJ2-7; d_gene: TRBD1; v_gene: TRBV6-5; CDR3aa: CASSLRTGGYEQYF; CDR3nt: TGTGCCAGCAGTCTCCGGACAGGGGGCTACGAGCAGTACTTC
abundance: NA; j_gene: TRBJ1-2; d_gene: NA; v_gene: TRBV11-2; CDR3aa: CASSLESVYGYTF; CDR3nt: TGTGCCAGCAGCTTAGAGTCCGTCTATGGCTACACCTTC
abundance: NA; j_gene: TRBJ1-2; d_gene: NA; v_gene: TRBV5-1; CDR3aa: CASSTTENYGYTF; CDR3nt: TGCGCCAGCAGCACCACGGAGAACTATGGCTACACCTTC
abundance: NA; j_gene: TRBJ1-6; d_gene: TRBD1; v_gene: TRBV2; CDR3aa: CASSVRQGGNSPLHF; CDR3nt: TGTGCCAGCAGCGTGCGACAGGGAGGTAATTCACCCCTCCACTTT
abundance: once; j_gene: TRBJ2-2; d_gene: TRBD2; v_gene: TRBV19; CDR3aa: CASSIVREGTPGELFF; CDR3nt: TGTGCCAGTAGTATAGTCCGGGAGGGAACACCGGGGGAGCTGTTTTTT
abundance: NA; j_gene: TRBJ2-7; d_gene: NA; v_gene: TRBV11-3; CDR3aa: CASSLLGHEYEQYF; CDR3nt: TGTGCCAGCAGCTTACTAGGACACGAGTACGAGCAGTACTTC
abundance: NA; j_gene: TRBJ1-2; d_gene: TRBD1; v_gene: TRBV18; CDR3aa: CASSTGGNYGYTF; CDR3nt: TGTGCCAGCTCAACAGGGGGAAACTATGGCTACACCTTC
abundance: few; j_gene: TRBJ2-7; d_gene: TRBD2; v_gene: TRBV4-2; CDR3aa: CASSQRLAGEADEQYF; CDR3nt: TGTGCCAGCAGCCAACGTCTAGCGGGAGAAGCGGACGAGCAGTACTTC
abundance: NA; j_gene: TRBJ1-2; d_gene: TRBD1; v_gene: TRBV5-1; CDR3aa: CASSSPGQVNGYTF; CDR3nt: TGCGCCAGCAGCTCGCCGGGACAGGTTAATGGCTACACCTTC
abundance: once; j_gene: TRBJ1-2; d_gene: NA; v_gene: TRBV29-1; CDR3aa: CSVIGDGYTF; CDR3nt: TGCAGCGTCATCGGAGATGGCTACACCTTC
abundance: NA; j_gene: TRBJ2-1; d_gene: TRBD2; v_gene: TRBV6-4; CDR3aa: CASSELAGFYNEQFF; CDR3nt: TGTGCCAGCAGTGAACTAGCGGGATTCTACAATGAGCAGTTCTTC
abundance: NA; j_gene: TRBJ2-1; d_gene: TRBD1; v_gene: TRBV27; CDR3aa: CASSLSGTGSYNEQFF; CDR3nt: TGTGCCAGCAGTCTCTCCGGGACAGGGTCATACAATGAGCAGTTCTTC
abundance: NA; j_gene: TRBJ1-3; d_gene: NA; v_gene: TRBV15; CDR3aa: CATSRDYPSDSGNTIYF; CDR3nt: TGTGCCACCAGCAGAGATTATCCGTCAGACTCTGGAAACACCATATATTTT
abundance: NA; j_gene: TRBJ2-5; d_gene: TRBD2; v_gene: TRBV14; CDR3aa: CASSRRDYQETQYF; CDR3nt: TGTGCCAGCAGCCGGCGGGACTATCAAGAGACCCAGTACTTC
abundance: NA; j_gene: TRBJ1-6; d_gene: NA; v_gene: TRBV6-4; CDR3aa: CASSDSGGSPLHF; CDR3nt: TGTGCCAGCAGTGACTCGGGGGGATCACCCCTCCACTTT
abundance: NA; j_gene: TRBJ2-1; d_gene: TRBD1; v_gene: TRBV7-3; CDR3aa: CASSLETGPVYNEQFF; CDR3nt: TGTGCCAGCAGCTTAGAGACAGGGCCCGTTTACAATGAGCAGTTCTTC
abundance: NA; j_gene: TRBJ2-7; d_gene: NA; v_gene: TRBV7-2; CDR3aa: CASSGGGVRPSYYEQYF; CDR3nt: TGTGCCAGCAGCGGGGGGGGCGTGAGACCCTCATACTACGAGCAGTACTTC
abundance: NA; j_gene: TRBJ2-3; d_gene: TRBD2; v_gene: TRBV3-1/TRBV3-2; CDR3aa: CASSQDLPLAGGTDTQYF; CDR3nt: TGTGCCAGCAGCCAAGATCTGCCACTAGCGGGGGGGACAGATACGCAGTATTTT
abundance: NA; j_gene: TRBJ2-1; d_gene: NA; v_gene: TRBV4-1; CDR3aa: CASSQDLPEQFF; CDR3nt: TGCGCCAGCAGCCAAGATCTCCCCGAGCAGTTCTTC
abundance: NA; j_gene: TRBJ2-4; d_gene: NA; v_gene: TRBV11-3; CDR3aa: CASSFYRVSVAKNIQYF; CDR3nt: TGTGCCAGCAGCTTCTATCGAGTGTCTGTTGCCAAAAACATTCAGTACTTC
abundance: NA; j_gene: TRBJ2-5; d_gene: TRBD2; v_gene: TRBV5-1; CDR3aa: CASSPDASGPQETQYF; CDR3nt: TGCGCCAGCAGCCCTGATGCTAGCGGGCCGCAAGAGACCCAGTACTTC
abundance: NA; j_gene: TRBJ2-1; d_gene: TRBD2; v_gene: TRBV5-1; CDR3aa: CASERTSGNSYNEQFF; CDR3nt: TGCGCCAGCGAACGGACTAGCGGAAACTCCTACAATGAGCAGTTCTTC
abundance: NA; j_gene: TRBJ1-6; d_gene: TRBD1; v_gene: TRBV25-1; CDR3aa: CASSEFKGAGNSPLHF; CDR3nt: TGTGCCAGCAGTGAATTTAAGGGGGCAGGTAATTCACCCCTCCACTTT
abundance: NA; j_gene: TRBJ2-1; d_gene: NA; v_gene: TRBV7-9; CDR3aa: CASSFEQDYNEQFF; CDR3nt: TGTGCCAGCAGCTTCGAACAGGATTACAATGAGCAGTTCTTC
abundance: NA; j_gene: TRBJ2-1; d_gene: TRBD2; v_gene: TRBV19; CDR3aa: CASSPTSGGVGEQFF; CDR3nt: TGTGCCAGTAGTCCGACTAGCGGGGGGGTCGGTGAGCAGTTCTTC
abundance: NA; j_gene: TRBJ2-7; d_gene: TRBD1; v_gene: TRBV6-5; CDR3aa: CASSSRDRGGYEQYF; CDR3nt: TGTGCCAGCAGTTCGCGCGACAGGGGCGGCTACGAGCAGTACTTC